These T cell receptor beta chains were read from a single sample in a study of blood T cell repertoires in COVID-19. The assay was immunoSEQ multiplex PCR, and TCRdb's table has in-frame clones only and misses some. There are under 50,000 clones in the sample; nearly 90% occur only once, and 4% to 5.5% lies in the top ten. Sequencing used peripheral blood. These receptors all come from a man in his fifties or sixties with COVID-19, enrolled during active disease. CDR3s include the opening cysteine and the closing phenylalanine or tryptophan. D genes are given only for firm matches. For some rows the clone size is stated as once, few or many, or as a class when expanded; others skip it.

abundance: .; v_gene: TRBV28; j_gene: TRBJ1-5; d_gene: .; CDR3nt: TGTGCCAGCCTACAGGGTCGTGAGCCCCAGCATTTT; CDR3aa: CASLQGREPQHF
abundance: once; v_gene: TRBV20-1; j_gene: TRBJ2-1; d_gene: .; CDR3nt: TGCAGTGCTAGTTCGGCGAGCGGCAATGAGCAGTTCTTC; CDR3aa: CSASSASGNEQFF
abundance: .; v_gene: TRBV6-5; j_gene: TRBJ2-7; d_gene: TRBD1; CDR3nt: TGTGCCAGCAGCCTAGGCGGACAGGTTACCGAGCAGTACTTC; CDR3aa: CASSLGGQVTEQYF
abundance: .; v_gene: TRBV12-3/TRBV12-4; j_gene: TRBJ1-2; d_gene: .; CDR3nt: TGTGCCAGCAGTTTAGGCAGGGCGTATGGCTACACCTTC; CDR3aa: CASSLGRAYGYTF
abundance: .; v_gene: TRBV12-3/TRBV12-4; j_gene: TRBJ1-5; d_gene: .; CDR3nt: TGTGCCAGCAGCCGGTTAGCGCGTCAGCCCCAGCATTTT; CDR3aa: CASSRLARQPQHF
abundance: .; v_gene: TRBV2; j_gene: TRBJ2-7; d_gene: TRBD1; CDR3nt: TGTGCCAGCAGTGAAGACCGGGACAGCTTTAACGAGCAGTACTTC; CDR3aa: CASSEDRDSFNEQYF
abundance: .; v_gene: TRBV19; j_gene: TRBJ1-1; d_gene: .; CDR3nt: TGTGCCAGTAGTATAGATATCAGGACTGAAGCTTTCTTT; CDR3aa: CASSIDIRTEAFF
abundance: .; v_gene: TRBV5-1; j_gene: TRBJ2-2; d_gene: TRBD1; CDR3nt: TGCGCCAGCAGCCGCCGCGACAGGGACACCGGGGAGCTGTTTTTT; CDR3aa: CASSRRDRDTGELFF
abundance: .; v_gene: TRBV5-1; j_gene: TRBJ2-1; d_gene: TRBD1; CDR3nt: TGCGCCAGCAGCTTGGGAGGGACAGGGCTTATATCCTATTTCTTC; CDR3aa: CASSLGGTGLISYFF
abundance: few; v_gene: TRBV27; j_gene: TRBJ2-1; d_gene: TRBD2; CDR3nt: TGTGCCAGCATTCCACTTCCGGGGCTAGCGGGGGCGAGCTCCTACAATGAGCAGTTCTTC; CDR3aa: CASIPLPGLAGASSYNEQFF
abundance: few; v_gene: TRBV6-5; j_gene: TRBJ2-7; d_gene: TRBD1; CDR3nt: TGTGCCAGCAGCCGGGACAGGAGCTCCTACGAGCAGTACTTC; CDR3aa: CASSRDRSSYEQYF
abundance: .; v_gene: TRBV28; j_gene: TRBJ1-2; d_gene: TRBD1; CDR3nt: TGTGCCAGCACGGTCCTGGGGACAGGGGGCGGCTACACCTTC; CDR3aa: CASTVLGTGGGYTF
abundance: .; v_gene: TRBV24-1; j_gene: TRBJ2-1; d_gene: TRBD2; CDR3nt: TGTGCCACCGCTAGCGGGAGTCTGTCCTACAATGAGCAGTTCTTC; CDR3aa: CATASGSLSYNEQFF
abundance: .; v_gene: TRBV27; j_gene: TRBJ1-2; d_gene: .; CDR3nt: TGTGCCAGCTCAGACGGGGTAGGCGGCTACACCTTC; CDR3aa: CASSDGVGGYTF
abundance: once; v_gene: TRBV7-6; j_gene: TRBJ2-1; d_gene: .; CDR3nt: TGTGCCAGCAGCTTAGGACCGGGAAGTCACAATGAGCAGTTCTTC; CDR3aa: CASSLGPGSHNEQFF
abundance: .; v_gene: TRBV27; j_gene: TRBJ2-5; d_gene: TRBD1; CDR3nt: TGTGCCAGCAGTTCAGACAGGGGCCAAGAGACCCAGTACTTC; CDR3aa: CASSSDRGQETQYF
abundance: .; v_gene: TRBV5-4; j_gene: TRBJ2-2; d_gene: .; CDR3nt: TGTGCCAGCAGCCCGAATCTTGACAACCCCGGGGAGCTGTTTTTT; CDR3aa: CASSPNLDNPGELFF
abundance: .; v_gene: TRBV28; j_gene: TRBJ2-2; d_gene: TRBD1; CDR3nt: TGTGCCAGCAGTTACGGACAGGGAGTGTCGAACACCGGGGAGCTGTTTTTT; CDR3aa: CASSYGQGVSNTGELFF
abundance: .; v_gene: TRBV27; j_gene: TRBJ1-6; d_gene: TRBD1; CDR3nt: TGTGCCAGCAGTTTATACGGCAGGGGGCGGTTTACTGTGCCCCACTTT; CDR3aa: CASSLYGRGRFTVPHF
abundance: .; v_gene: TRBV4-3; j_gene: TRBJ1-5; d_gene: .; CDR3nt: TGCGCCAGCAGCCGTGACGGGGGTAGCAATCAGCCCCAGCATTTT; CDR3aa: CASSRDGGSNQPQHF
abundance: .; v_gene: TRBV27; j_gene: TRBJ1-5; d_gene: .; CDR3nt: TGTGCCAGCGCCCCGGGTCCTAGCAATCAGCCCCAGCATTTT; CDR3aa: CASAPGPSNQPQHF
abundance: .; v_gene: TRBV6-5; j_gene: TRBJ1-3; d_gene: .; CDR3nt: TGTGCCAGCAGTAGAGGGAGCTCTGGAAACACCATATATTTT; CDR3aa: CASSRGSSGNTIYF